This is a list of T cell receptor beta chains from one sample in a study of OX40 agonist ivuxolimab in advanced cancers. This table comes from immunoSEQ multiplex PCR, and its TCRdb copy is limited to in-frame clones, with some not included. The sample holds some 78,000 clones; around 83% are singletons and the top ten take approximately 0.99%. The sequencing used CD4+ or CD8+ T cells sorted from blood, collected in a trial of the OX40 agonist ivuxolimab. Every receptor here comes from an adult with an advanced solid tumor such as melanoma, head and neck, liver or kidney cancer. The CDR3 runs from the conserved cysteine through the conserved F or W. Each record gives: J gene, V gene, D gene, clone size, CDR3 DNA, CDR3 protein. A D gene is named only where the DNA matches it firmly. Not every row has a clone size; where given, it reads once, few, many or a size class.

TRBJ2-7 | TRBV6-5 | TRBD2 | . | TGTGCCAGCAGTGGACTAGGGGCTGCCTGGTACGAGCAGTACTTC | CASSGLGAAWYEQYF
TRBJ1-3 | TRBV6-5 | TRBD1 | . | TGTGCCAGCAGTAACGACAGGGTGTTTGGAAACACCATATATTTT | CASSNDRVFGNTIYF
TRBJ2-3 | TRBV19 | . | . | TGTGCCAGTACGCGTTACGGGCCTCGGGGGCTCACAGATACGCAGTATTTT | CASTRYGPRGLTDTQYF
TRBJ1-1 | TRBV10-3 | TRBD1 | . | TGTGCCATAAGAAGGGGGCTCAACACTGAAGCTTTCTTT | CAIRRGLNTEAFF
TRBJ1-2 | TRBV6-6 | . | . | TGTGCCAGCCAAAGGACCGACAGGTCTGGCTACACCTTC | CASQRTDRSGYTF
TRBJ2-5 | TRBV29-1 | . | few | TGCAGCGCCCACCAGGGGGGGAGGGAGACCCAGTACTTC | CSAHQGGRETQYF
TRBJ1-5 | TRBV6-5 | . | . | TGTGCCAGCAGTTACCGGGGGTTTGGCCAGCCCCAGCATTTT | CASSYRGFGQPQHF
TRBJ1-3 | TRBV12-5 | TRBD1 | . | TGTGCTAGTGGTTTGGTATCCGGGACAGGTTATACTGGAAACACCATATATTTT | CASGLVSGTGYTGNTIYF
TRBJ1-5 | TRBV28 | TRBD1 | . | TGTGCCAGCACCATGGGGGGGACAGGGCGTCAGCCCCAGCATTTT | CASTMGGTGRQPQHF
TRBJ2-5 | TRBV19 | . | . | TGTGCCAGTAGTAATATCGGGGGTCTAGAGACCCAGTACTTC | CASSNIGGLETQYF
TRBJ2-1 | TRBV29-1 | . | once | TGCAGCGTTCCCAGAGGGGTGGTCCCCTACAATGAGCAGTTCTTC | CSVPRGVVPYNEQFF
TRBJ2-1 | TRBV27 | TRBD2 | . | TGTGCCAGCAGTTCGCCGGGACTAGCCAAGGTGCATGAGCAGTTCTTC | CASSSPGLAKVHEQFF
TRBJ2-3 | TRBV2 | TRBD1 | . | TGTGCCAGCAGTGAACAGGGGGCTGGCACAGATACGCAGTATTTT | CASSEQGAGTDTQYF
TRBJ2-3 | TRBV11-3 | TRBD2 | . | TGTGCCAGCAGCCCCAGCGGGGGTTACACAGATACGCAGTATTTT | CASSPSGGYTDTQYF
TRBJ2-1 | TRBV5-1 | TRBD2 | few | TGCGCCAGCAGCTTGGCCGAGACTAGCGAGTCCTCCTACAATGAGCAGTTCTTC | CASSLAETSESSYNEQFF
TRBJ1-1 | TRBV12-5 | . | . | TGTGCTAGTGGAAGACAGGAGAACACTGAAGCTTTCTTT | CASGRQENTEAFF